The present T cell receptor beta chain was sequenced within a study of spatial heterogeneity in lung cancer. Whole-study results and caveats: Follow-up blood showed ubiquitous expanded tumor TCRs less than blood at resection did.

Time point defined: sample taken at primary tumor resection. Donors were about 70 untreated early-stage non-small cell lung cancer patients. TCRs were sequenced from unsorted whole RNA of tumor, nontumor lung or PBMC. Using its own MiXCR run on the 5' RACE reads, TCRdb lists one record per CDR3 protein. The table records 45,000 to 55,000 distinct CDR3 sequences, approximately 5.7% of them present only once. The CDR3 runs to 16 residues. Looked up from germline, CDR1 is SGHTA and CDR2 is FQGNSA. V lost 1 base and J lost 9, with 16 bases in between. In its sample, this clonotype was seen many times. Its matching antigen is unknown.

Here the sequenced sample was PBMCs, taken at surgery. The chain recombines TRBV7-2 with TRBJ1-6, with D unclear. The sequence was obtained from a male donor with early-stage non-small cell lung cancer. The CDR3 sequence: CASSLEVNPTTSPLHF. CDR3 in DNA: TGTGCCAGCAGCTTAGAGGTTAACCCCACGACTTCACCCCTCCACTTT.